These 7 T cell receptor beta chains were all obtained from the same sample, sequenced in a study of T cells in localized non-small cell lung cancer. Profiled with immunoSEQ multiplex PCR; TCRdb holds only in-frame clones, not every one. The sample records about 78,000 clones, approximately 84% being singletons. The specimen comprised peripheral blood, sampled before any cancer treatment. The receptors originated from a man between 40 and 75 years old with stage I lung adenocarcinoma.

The rearrangement uses TRBV2 and TRBJ2-5, with TRBD2 identical over 14 bases. This CDR3 spans 15 amino acids. V gave up 5 bases and J gave up 4 bases; unmatched junction bases: 3. Germline V lookup: CDR1 SNHLY, CDR2 FYNNEI. In DNA, the CDR3 is TGTGCCAGCAGTTTGGGACTAGCGGGGGTAGAGACCCAGTACTTC. Encoded protein: CASSLGLAGVETQYF. Drawing the rest from reference TRBV2 and TRBJ2-5, the complete variable domain is EPEVTQTPSHQVTQMGQEVILRCVPISNHLYFYWYRQILGQKVEFLVSFYNNEISEKSEIFDDQFSVERPDGSNFTLKIRSTKLEDSAMYFCASSLGLAGVETQYFGPGTRLLVL.

The gene calls are TRBV28 and TRBJ2-6, with D hard to call. Germline V lookup: CDR1 MDHEN, CDR2 SYDVKM. V lost 10 bases and J 2 bases, leaving 9 bases between the germline ends. The CDR3 loop spans 13 amino acids. This chain's CDR3 is CAIQDPGANVLTF. CDR3 in DNA: TGTGCCATCCAGGATCCTGGGGCCAACGTCCTGACTTTC.

The rearrangement joins TRBV4-3 to TRBJ2-6; no firm D call. Germline lookup yields CDR1 LGHNA and CDR2 YSLEER. This CDR3 spans 17 amino acids. Trimming removed 4 bases at V and 0 bases at J, with 13 bases between. The CDR3 DNA sequence: TGCGCCAGCAGCCCGGGCGGAAGCCACTCTGGGGCCAACGTCCTGACTTTC. It translates to CASSPGGSHSGANVLTF.

V is TRBV5-1 and J is TRBJ2-7; no definite D call. Germline lookup yields CDR1 SGHRS and CDR2 YFSETQ. V gave up 4 bases and J gave up 2 bases, with 7 bases separating them. The CDR3 length is 12 residues. The CDR3 sequence: CASSIPPYEQYF. CDR3 coding DNA: TGCGCCAGCAGCATTCCCCCCTACGAGCAGTACTTC.

V and J are TRBV27 and TRBJ2-7; D gene unclear. The germline V and J ends were trimmed by 2 bases and 2 bases, with 10 bases remaining between them. This CDR3 contains 14 residues. Germline V lookup: CDR1 MNHEY, CDR2 SMNVEV (reference sequence). CDR3 sequence (DNA): TGTGCCAGCAGTTTAGGTCCACTGCCCTACGAGCAGTACTTC. It yields the protein CASSLGPLPYEQYF.

The genes are TRBV6-5 and TRBJ1-1; TRBD1 matches at 8 bases. The CDR3 has 15 residues. Germline CDR1 and CDR2: MNHEY and SVGAGI. V lost 7 bases to trimming and J lost 3 bases; unmatched junction nucleotides: 10. The CDR3 bases are TGTGCCAGCACCGCACTCGGACAGGGCTACACTGAAGCTTTCTTT. This sequence encodes CASTALGQGYTEAFF.

This rearrangement joins TRBV9 to TRBJ1-5; D is unclear. The germline gives CDR1 SGDLS, CDR2 YYNGEE. The CDR3 is 15 amino acids. Trimming took off 3 bases at V and 2 bases at J, with 12 bases between the two ends. The CDR3 bases are TGTGCCAGCAGCGCATCGGGTCGGGGCAATCAGCCCCAGCATTTT. Its translation is CASSASGRGNQPQHF.